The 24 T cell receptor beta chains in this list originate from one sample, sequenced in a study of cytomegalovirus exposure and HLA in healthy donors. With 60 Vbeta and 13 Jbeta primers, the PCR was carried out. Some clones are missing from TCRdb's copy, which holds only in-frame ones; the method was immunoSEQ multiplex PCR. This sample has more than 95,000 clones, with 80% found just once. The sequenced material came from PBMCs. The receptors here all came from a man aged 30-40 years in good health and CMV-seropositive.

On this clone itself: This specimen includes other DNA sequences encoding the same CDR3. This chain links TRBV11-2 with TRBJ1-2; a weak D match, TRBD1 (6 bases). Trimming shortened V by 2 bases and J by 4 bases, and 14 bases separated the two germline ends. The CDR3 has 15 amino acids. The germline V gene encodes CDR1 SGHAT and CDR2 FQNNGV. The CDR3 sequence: CASSLLRVRGYGYTF. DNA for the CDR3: TGTGCCAGCAGCTTACTGAGAGTCAGGGGCTATGGCTACACCTTC.

CDR3 nucleotide sequence: TGTGCCAGCAGCCCTCGGACAGGGGCGAACACTGAAGCTTTCTTT. Its protein is CASSPRTGANTEAFF. This chain connects TRBV7-3 to TRBJ1-1; TRBD1 matches 9 bases. V lost 5 bases, J lost 1 base, and 5 bases stayed unmatched. Looked up from germline, CDR1 is SGHTA and CDR2 is FQGTGA. This CDR3 has 15 amino acids.

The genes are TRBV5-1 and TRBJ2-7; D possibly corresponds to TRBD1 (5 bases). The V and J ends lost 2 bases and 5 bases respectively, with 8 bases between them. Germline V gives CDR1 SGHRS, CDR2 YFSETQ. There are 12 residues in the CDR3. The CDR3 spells CASSFGHDEQYF. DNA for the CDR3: TGCGCCAGCAGCTTCGGACACGACGAGCAGTACTTC.

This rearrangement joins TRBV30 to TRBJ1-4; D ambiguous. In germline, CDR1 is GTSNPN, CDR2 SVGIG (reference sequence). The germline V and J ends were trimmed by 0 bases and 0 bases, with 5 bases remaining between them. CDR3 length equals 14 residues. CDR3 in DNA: TGTGCCTGGAGTGTTTTCGCAACTAATGAAAAACTGTTTTTT. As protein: CAWSVFATNEKLFF.

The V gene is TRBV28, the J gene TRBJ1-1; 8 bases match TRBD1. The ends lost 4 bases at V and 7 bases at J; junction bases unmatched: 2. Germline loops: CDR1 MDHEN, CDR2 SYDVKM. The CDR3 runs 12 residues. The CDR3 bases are TGTGCCAGCAGTTGGGACAGGATTGAAGCTTTCTTT. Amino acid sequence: CASSWDRIEAFF.

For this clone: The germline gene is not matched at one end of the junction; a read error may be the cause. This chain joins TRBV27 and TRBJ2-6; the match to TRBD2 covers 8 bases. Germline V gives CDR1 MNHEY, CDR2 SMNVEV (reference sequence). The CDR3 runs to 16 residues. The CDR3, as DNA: TGTGCCAGCAGTTTAATCGGGGGGGCTGGGGCCAACGGCCTGACTTTC. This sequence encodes CASSLIGGAGANGLTF.

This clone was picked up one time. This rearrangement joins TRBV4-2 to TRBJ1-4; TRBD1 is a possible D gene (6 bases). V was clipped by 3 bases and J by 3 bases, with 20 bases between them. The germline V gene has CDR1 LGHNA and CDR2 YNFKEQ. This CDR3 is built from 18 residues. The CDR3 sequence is CASSHSGRLKGANEKLFF. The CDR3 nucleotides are TGTGCCAGCAGCCATTCTGGACGGCTAAAGGGGGCTAATGAAAAACTGTTTTTT.

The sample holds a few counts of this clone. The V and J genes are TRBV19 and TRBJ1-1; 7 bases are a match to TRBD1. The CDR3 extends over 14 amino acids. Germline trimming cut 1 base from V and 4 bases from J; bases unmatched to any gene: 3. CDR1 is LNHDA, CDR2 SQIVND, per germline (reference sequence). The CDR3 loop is CASSIGQGVTEAFF. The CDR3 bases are TGTGCCAGTAGTATAGGACAGGGTGTCACTGAAGCTTTCTTT.

The CDR3 nucleotides are TGTGCCAGCAGCCTTGACAGGGGGCTTTCCGAGCAGTACTTC. Translation: CASSLDRGLSEQYF. The chain joins TRBV7-9 to TRBJ2-7; 10 bases are a match to TRBD1. The germline V gene encodes CDR1 SEHNR and CDR2 FQNEAQ (reference sequence). The CDR3 covers 14 residues. V trimming: 5 bases; J trimming: 6 bases; junction bases outside the gene matches: 7.

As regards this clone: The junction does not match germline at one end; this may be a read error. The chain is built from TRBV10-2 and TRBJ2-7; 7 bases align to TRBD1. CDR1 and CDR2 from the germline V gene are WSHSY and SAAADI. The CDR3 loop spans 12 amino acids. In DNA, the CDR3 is TGCGCCAGCAGTGACCTCAGACAGGGCTTATTTTTC. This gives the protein CASSDLRQGLFF.

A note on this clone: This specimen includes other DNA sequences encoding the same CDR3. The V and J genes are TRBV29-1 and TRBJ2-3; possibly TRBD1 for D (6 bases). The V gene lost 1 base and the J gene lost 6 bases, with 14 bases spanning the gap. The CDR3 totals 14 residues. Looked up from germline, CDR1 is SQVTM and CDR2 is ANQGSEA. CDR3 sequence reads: CSVEVRQVGDTQYF. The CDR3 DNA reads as TGCAGCGTTGAAGTGAGACAGGTTGGGGATACGCAGTATTTT.

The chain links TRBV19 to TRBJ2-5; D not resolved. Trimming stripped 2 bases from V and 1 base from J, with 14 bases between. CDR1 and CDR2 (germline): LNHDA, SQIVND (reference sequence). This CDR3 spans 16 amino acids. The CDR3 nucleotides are TGTGCCAGTAGTATATCTGGGCCAGGATTCCAAGAGACCCAGTACTTC. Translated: CASSISGPGFQETQYF.

The CDR3 sequence is CAIRETSLNTEAFF. As DNA, the CDR3 is TGTGCCATCAGGGAGACAAGTTTGAACACTGAAGCTTTCTTT. The V gene is TRBV10-3, the J gene TRBJ1-1; D call uncertain. The germline gives CDR1 ENHRY, CDR2 SYGVKD. V was shortened by 6 bases and J by 0 bases, with 11 bases between the two germline ends. The CDR3 has 14 amino acids.

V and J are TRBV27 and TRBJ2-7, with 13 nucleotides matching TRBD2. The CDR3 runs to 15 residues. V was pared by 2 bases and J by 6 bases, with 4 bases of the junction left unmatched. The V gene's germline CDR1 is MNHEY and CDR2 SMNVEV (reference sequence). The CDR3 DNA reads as TGTGCCAGCAGTTTAACTAGCGGGGGGGCGAGCGAGCAGTACTTC. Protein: CASSLTSGGASEQYF.

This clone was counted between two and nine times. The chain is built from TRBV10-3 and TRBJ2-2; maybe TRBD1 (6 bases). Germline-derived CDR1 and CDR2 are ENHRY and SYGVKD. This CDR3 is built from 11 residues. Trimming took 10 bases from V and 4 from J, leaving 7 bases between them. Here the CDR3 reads CATQGTGELFF. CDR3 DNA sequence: TGTGCCACACAGGGCACCGGGGAGCTGTTTTTT.

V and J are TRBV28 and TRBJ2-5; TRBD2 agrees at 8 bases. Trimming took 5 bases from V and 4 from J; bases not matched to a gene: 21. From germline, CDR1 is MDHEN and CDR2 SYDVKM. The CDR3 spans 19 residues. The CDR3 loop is CASSTLHLGGVGLRETQYF. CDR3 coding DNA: TGTGCCAGCAGTACCCTGCACCTCGGGGGGGTGGGGCTTCGAGAGACCCAGTACTTC. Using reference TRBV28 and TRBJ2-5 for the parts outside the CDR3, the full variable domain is DVKVTQSSRYLVKRTGEKVFLECVQDMDHENMFWYRQDPGLGLRLIYFSYDVKMKEKGDIPEGYSVSREKKERFSLILESASTNQTSMYLCASSTLHLGGVGLRETQYFGPGTRLLVL.

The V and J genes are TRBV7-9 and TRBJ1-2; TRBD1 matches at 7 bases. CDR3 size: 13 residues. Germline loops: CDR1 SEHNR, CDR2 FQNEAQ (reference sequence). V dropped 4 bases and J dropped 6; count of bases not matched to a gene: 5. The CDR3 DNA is TGTGCCAGCAGCTGGCCTCAGGGGGATGGCTACACCTTC. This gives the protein CASSWPQGDGYTF.

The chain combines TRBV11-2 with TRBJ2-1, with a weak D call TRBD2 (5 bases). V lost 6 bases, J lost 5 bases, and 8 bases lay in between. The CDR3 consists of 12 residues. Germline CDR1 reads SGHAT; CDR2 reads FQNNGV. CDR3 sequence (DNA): TGTGCCAGCAGTCTACTAGACAATGAGCAGTTCTTC. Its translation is CASSLLDNEQFF. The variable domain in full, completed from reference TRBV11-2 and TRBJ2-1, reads EAGVAQSPRYKIIEKRQSVAFWCNPISGHATLYWYQQILGQGPKLLIQFQNNGVVDDSQLPKDRFSAERLKGVDSTLKIQPAKLEDSAVYLCASSLLDNEQFFGPGTRLTVL.

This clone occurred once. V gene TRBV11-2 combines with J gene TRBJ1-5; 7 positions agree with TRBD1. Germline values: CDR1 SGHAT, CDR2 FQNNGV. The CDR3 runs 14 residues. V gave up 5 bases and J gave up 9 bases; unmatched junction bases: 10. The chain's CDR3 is CASSPRTGAGPQHF. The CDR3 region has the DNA TGTGCCAGCAGCCCGCGTACAGGGGCCGGGCCCCAGCATTTT.

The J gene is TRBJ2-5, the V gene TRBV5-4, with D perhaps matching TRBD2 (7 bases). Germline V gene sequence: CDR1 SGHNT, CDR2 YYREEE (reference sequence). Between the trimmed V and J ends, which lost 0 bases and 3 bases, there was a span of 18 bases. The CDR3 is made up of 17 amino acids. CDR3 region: CASSLVPRGAGEETQYF. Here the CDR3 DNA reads TGTGCCAGCAGCTTGGTTCCCCGGGGGGCGGGCGAAGAGACCCAGTACTTC.

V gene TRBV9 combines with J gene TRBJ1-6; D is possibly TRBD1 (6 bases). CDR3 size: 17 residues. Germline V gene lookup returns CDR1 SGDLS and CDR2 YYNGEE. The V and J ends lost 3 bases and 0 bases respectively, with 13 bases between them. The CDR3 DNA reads TGTGCCAGCAGCGAGACTCAGGGGAGCTCCTATAATTCACCCCTCCACTTT. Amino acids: CASSETQGSSYNSPLHF.

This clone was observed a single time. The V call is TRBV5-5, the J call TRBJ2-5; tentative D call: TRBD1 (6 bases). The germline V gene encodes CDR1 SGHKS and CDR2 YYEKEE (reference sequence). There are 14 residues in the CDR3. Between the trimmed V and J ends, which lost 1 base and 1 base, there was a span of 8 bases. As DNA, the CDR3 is TGTGCCAGCAGCTTGCAGGGGTTCCAAGAGACCCAGTACTTC. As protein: CASSLQGFQETQYF.

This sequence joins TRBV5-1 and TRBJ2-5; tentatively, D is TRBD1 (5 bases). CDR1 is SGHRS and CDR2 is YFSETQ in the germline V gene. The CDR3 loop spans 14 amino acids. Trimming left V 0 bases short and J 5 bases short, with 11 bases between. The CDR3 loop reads CASSLAQGRETQYF. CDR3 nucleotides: TGCGCCAGCAGCTTGGCCCAGGGTAGGGAGACCCAGTACTTC. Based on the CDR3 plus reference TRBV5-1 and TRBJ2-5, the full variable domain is KAGVTQTPRYLIKTRGQQVTLSCSPISGHRSVSWYQQTPGQGLQFLFEYFSETQRNKGNFPGRFSGRQFSNSRSEMNVSTLELGDSALYLCASSLAQGRETQYFGPGTRLLVL.

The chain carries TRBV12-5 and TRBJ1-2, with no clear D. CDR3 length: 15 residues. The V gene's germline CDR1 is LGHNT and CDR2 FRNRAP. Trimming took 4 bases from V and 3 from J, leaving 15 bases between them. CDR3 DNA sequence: TGTGCTAGTGGTTCCCCGGGGAGGGCGGACTATGGCTACACCTTC. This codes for CASGSPGRADYGYTF.